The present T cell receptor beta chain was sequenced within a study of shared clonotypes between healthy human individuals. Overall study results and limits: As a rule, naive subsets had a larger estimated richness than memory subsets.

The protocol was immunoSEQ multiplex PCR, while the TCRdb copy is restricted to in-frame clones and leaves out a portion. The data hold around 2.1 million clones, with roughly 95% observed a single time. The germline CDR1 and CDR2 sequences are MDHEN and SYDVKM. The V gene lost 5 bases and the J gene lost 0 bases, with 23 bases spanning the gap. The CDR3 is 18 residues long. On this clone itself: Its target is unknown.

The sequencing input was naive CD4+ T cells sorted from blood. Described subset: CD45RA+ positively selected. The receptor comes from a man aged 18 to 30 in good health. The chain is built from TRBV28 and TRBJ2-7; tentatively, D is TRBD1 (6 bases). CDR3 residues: CASSPRATDRFSSYEQYF. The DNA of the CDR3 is TGTGCCAGCAGTCCTAGAGCAACCGACAGGTTTAGCTCCTACGAGCAGTACTTC.